This T cell receptor (beta chain) is drawn from a study of Ad26.COV2.S vaccination and SARS-CoV-2 variants. For the study at large: A COV1001 Ad26.COV2.S trial-arm participant provided the sample. Ad26.COV2.S, an intramuscular injection, was given once or twice 56 days apart.

Here immunoSEQ multiplex PCR was the method, and the copy in TCRdb shows in-frame clones only, minus some. The data show approximately 460,000 clones, around 89% seen once. The CDR3 totals 16 residues. Germline V gives CDR1 MGHDK, CDR2 SYGVNS. V lost 1 base to trimming and J lost 1 base; unmatched junction nucleotides: 6. Indicated treatment: approximately 18 received Ad26.COV2.S at low or high dose, single or two shots; about 5 received placebo; per-sample allocation not given. The samples date from day 63 after the first vaccine or placebo injection. The material was peripheral blood, obtained in a trial of Ad26.COV2.S vaccine versus placebo. The receptor's source is a person aged 18 to 59 who received the Ad26.COV2.S COVID-19 vaccine or a placebo. The chain joins TRBV25-1 to TRBJ1-2, with 7 bases identical to TRBD1. The CDR3 region is CASSESGTVYNYGYTF. CDR3 coding DNA: TGTGCCAGCAGTGAATCCGGGACAGTTTATAACTATGGCTACACCTTC.